These 30 T cell receptor beta chains came from one sample sequenced in a study of T-cell reconstitution after alpha-beta-depleted transplantation in children. Preparation of the TCRbeta library involved a method that used unique molecular identifiers. Via MiXCR, TCRdb re-called the PCR reads, giving one row per CDR3 protein. Altogether fewer than 400,000 distinct CDR3 sequences are present, around 25% being singletons, with the ten largest covering about a tenth. The sample was PBMCs, mostly from graft donor cells, taken 180 days after TCRalphabeta/CD19-depleted stem cell transplant. These receptors were collected from a male patient younger than 18 who had a stem cell transplant for acute lymphoblastic leukemia, so the T cells may come from the graft donor.

V gene TRBV6-5 combines with J gene TRBJ2-5; 14 nucleotides align to TRBD2. The CDR3 totals 17 residues. J gave up 2 bases and V 5 bases, and 7 bases lay outside the gene matches. Germline-derived CDR1 and CDR2 are MNHEY and SVGAGI. CDR3 loop: CASSPRLAGGFQETQYF. The CDR3 coding sequence is TGTGCCAGCAGTCCTCGACTAGCGGGAGGGTTTCAAGAGACCCAGTACTTC.

The chain couples TRBV9 to TRBJ2-1, with a weak D call TRBD1 (8 bases). CDR1 and CDR2 from the germline V gene are SGDLS and YYNGEE. The CDR3 sequence is 20 residues long. Trimming pared 4 bases from V and 0 bases from J, leaving 26 bases between. CDR3 protein: CASSLRTGRARSISYNEQFF. Written as DNA, the CDR3 is TGTGCCAGCAGCCTCCGGACAGGGAGGGCCCGATCCATCTCCTACAATGAGCAGTTCTTC.

In this sample, this clonotype turned up many times. The CDR3 DNA reads as TGTGCCACCAGTGACTTTCCTCCGGACAGGGCGAACACTGAAGCTTTCTTT. Translating gives CATSDFPPDRANTEAFF. The gene calls are TRBV24-1 and TRBJ1-1, with 8 bases identical to TRBD1. Germline V gene lookup returns CDR1 KGHDR and CDR2 SFDVKD. Unmatched junction bases numbered 10, after V lost 4 bases and J lost 1 base. This CDR3 is built from 17 residues.

The gene calls are TRBV6-5 and TRBJ1-4; no reliable D call. Per the germline V gene, CDR1 is MNHEY and CDR2 is SVGAGI. V was shortened by 5 bases and J by 12 bases, with 13 bases between the two germline ends. This CDR3 has 12 amino acids. CDR3 nucleotides: TGTGCCAGCAGTATGACTAGGACGGAACTGTTTTTT. Amino acids: CASSMTRTELFF.

The chain couples TRBV5-5 to TRBJ1-3, with D unresolved. The V gene lost 4 bases and the J gene lost 4 bases, with 15 bases spanning the gap. The CDR3 is made up of 15 amino acids. Germline V gives CDR1 SGHKS, CDR2 YYEKEE (reference sequence). The CDR3: CASSPFGLQGNTIYF. The CDR3 nucleotides read TGTGCCAGCAGCCCATTCGGACTGCAGGGAAACACCATATATTTT.

This clonotype was observed many times. The chain links TRBV5-1 to TRBJ1-2; no firm D call. Trimming took off 0 bases at V and 4 bases at J, with 13 bases between the two ends. Per germline, CDR1 SGHRS and CDR2 YFSETQ. The CDR3 length is 15 residues. CDR3 loop: CASSLDVGPFYGYTF. CDR3 nucleotide sequence: TGCGCCAGCAGCTTGGACGTCGGACCTTTCTATGGCTACACCTTC.

The chain links TRBV4-1 to TRBJ2-2; D unresolved. The CDR3 is 16 residues long. With 2 bases removed from V and 9 bases from J, the gap between germline ends came to 19 bases. The germline gives CDR1 MGHRA, CDR2 YSYEKL. CDR3 DNA: TGCGCCAGCAGCCAATTTCCCCCCCCGACCGCCTGGGAGCTGTTTTTT. This codes for CASSQFPPPTAWELFF.

This clonotype was seen a handful of times. The chain links TRBV4-1 to TRBJ2-7; 10 positions agree with TRBD2. The V gene end was trimmed by 1 base and the J gene end by 7 bases; junction bases not matched to a gene: 10. The CDR3 length is 16 residues. In germline, CDR1 is MGHRA, CDR2 YSYEKL. CDR3 sequence (DNA): TGCGCCAGCAGCCAAGTGAGAGCGGGAGGGCCGCGGGAGCAGTACTTC. Translating it yields CASSQVRAGGPREQYF.

This chain links TRBV4-1 with TRBJ2-6; no firm D call. The CDR3 is 17 residues long. CDR1 is MGHRA, CDR2 YSYEKL, per germline. V was cut by 5 bases and J by 0 bases, with 14 bases left in between. The CDR3 coding sequence is TGCGCCAGCAGCTCCCGCATGGAAATCTCTGGGGCCAACGTCCTGACTTTC. This codes for CASSSRMEISGANVLTF.

This chain links TRBV29-1 with TRBJ1-1; 7 nucleotides line up with TRBD1. Per the germline V gene, CDR1 is SQVTM and CDR2 is ANQGSEA. The CDR3 sequence is 13 residues long. The junction had 5 bases not matched to a gene; V was cut back by 6 bases and J by 1 base. The CDR3 DNA reads TGCAGCGTCCAGGGACAGCCGAACACTGAAGCTTTCTTT. It translates to CSVQGQPNTEAFF.

CDR3 amino acids: CASGGIWSAGVGYEQYF. Written as DNA, the CDR3 is TGTGCCAGCGGCGGGATTTGGTCAGCGGGAGTAGGCTACGAGCAGTACTTC. The genes are TRBV27 and TRBJ2-7; the match to TRBD2 covers 8 bases. The V gene's germline CDR1 is MNHEY and CDR2 SMNVEV (reference sequence). Trimming cost V 8 bases and J 3 bases; bases outside gene matches: 18. This CDR3 has 17 amino acids.

The rearrangement links TRBV6-5 to TRBJ2-7, with D unclear. CDR1 MNHEY and CDR2 SVGAGI come from the germline V gene. The CDR3 is made up of 15 amino acids. The V and J ends lost 0 bases and 7 bases respectively, with 16 bases between them. The CDR3 loop reads CASSYSNMAPREQYF. The CDR3 DNA sequence: TGTGCCAGCAGTTACTCGAATATGGCCCCGAGGGAGCAGTACTTC.

The rearrangement joins TRBV6-1 to TRBJ2-1; D might be TRBD1 or TRBD2, each matching 5 bases. This CDR3 has 14 residues. Between the trimmed V and J ends, which lost 5 bases and 5 bases, there was a span of 13 bases. Germline V lookup: CDR1 MNHNS, CDR2 SASEGT. This CDR3 reads CASSPRGPHNEQFF. CDR3 sequence (DNA): TGTGCCAGCAGTCCTCGGGGACCTCACAATGAGCAGTTCTTC.

The rearrangement uses TRBV27 and TRBJ2-3, with TRBD1 matching 9 bases. CDR1 MNHEY and CDR2 SMNVEV come from the germline V gene (reference sequence). The V and J ends lost 7 bases and 5 bases, in that order; junction bases with no gene match: 16. This CDR3 contains 17 residues. The CDR3 DNA sequence: TGTGCCAGCAAGTCTGAATCCTGGGACAGGGTCAAAGATACGCAGTATTTT. Translated, it gives CASKSESWDRVKDTQYF.

J is TRBJ2-7 and V is TRBV27; a possible D gene is TRBD1 (6 bases). Germline CDR1 reads MNHEY; CDR2 reads SMNVEV (reference sequence). The CDR3 sequence is 13 residues long. V was shortened by 5 bases and J by 3 bases, with 11 bases between the two germline ends. CDR3 region: CASSPGTYYEQYF. DNA of the CDR3: TGTGCCAGCAGTCCCGGGACATACTACGAGCAGTACTTC.

This clonotype occurred a few times. J is TRBJ2-5 and V is TRBV27, with a possible D match to TRBD2 (6 bases). Trimming removed 4 bases at V and 4 bases at J, with 22 bases between. Per the germline V gene, CDR1 is MNHEY and CDR2 is SMNVEV (reference sequence). The CDR3 covers 17 residues. CDR3: CASSSWGGGGRGETQYF. The DNA of the CDR3 is TGTGCCAGCAGTTCATGGGGAGGAGGAGGTAGGGGAGAGACCCAGTACTTC.

The chain links TRBV14 to TRBJ2-3; D not certain. The CDR3 consists of 14 residues. V was trimmed by 2 bases and J by 0 bases, leaving 6 bases between them. From germline, CDR1 is SGHDN and CDR2 FVKESK. The CDR3: CASSQRPSTDTQYF. The CDR3 DNA sequence: TGTGCCAGCAGCCAAAGACCCAGCACAGATACGCAGTATTTT.

The table lists this clonotype with a few counts. The chain's CDR3 is CASSLLESGEQFF. The CDR3 region has the DNA TGCGCCAGCAGCTTACTAGAGAGCGGAGAGCAGTTCTTC. The chain carries TRBV10-1 and TRBJ2-1, with D possibly being TRBD2 (5 bases). The CDR3 length is 13 residues. V was clipped by 6 bases and J by 10 bases, with 16 bases between them. Looked up from germline, CDR1 is WNHNN and CDR2 is SYGVQD (reference sequence).

This clonotype appeared once. The CDR3 sequence is CASSRDIPGNEQFF. CDR3 bases: TGTGCCAGCTCTCGGGACATCCCCGGCAATGAGCAGTTCTTC. J is TRBJ2-1 and V is TRBV6-1; maybe TRBD1 (6 bases). Trimming removed 8 bases at V and 6 bases at J, with 17 bases between. The germline gives CDR1 MNHNS, CDR2 SASEGT. This CDR3 spans 14 amino acids.

This clonotype was recorded a few times. The V and J genes are TRBV20-1 and TRBJ2-5; D is ambiguous. Trimming pared 5 bases from V and 8 bases from J, leaving 12 bases between. The CDR3 sequence is 11 residues long. Germline V gene lookup returns CDR1 DFQATT and CDR2 SNEGSKA (reference sequence). CDR3 in DNA: TGCAGTGCTTTCGACCCGAGAACCCAGTACTTC. Residues: CSAFDPRTQYF.

This clonotype was seen at least ten times. CDR3 in DNA: TGCGCCAGCAGCTTTTGGCCGGATACGCAGTATTTT. Translation gives CASSFWPDTQYF. The chain employs TRBV5-1 and TRBJ2-3; D remains unclear. Germline V gene sequence: CDR1 SGHRS, CDR2 YFSETQ. The ends were cut back, 2 bases at V and 6 bases at J, with 7 bases in the middle. The CDR3 length is 12 residues.

The chain carries TRBV11-3 and TRBJ2-1; 8 nucleotides agree with TRBD2. This CDR3 comprises 15 residues. Trimming at V came to 5 bases and at J to 8 bases, leaving 11 bases not matched to a gene. Germline V CDR1 and CDR2: SGHNT, YENEEA. CDR3 sequence reads: CASSPIGAAGDEQFF. CDR3 nucleotide sequence: TGTGCCAGCAGCCCGATAGGAGCAGCGGGAGATGAGCAGTTCTTC. The full variable domain, its missing parts supplied by reference TRBV11-3 and TRBJ2-1, is EAGVVQSPRYKIIEKKQPVAFWCNPISGHNTLYWYLQNLGQGPELLIRYENEEAVDDSQLPKDRFSAERLKGVDSTLKIQPAELGDSAVYLCASSPIGAAGDEQFFGPGTRLTVL.

The genes are TRBV5-1 and TRBJ1-4, with 8 bases matching TRBD1. Per germline, CDR1 SGHRS and CDR2 YFSETQ. V lost 0 bases, J lost 4 bases, and 5 bases stayed unmatched. This CDR3 has 16 amino acids. CDR3 DNA: TGCGCCAGCAGCTTGGGACTGGGACAGGATAATGAAAAACTGTTTTTT. It is translated as CASSLGLGQDNEKLFF.

The chain joins TRBV11-2 to TRBJ1-3; the match to TRBD1 covers 7 bases. Germline loops: CDR1 SGHAT, CDR2 FQNNGV. This CDR3 comprises 18 residues. The V gene end was trimmed by 5 bases and the J gene end by 4 bases; junction bases not matched to a gene: 17. In DNA form, the CDR3 reads TGTGCCAGCAGCCGACTCAGACAGGGAAAAGGATCAGGAAACACCATATATTTT. It translates to CASSRLRQGKGSGNTIYF.

This chain joins TRBV20-1 and TRBJ2-3; perhaps TRBD2 as D (5 bases). The CDR3 is 15 residues long. In germline, CDR1 is DFQATT, CDR2 SNEGSKA (reference sequence). The V gene lost 0 bases and the J gene lost 2 bases, with 12 bases spanning the gap. The CDR3 DNA reads TGCAGTGCTAGAGATGCGGGTCCTCACACAGATACGCAGTATTTT. This sequence encodes CSARDAGPHTDTQYF.

This clonotype was seen a few times. The chain couples TRBV20-1 to TRBJ2-1; D remains ambiguous. Trimming took 5 bases from V and 4 from J, leaving 18 bases between them. Germline V gives CDR1 DFQATT, CDR2 SNEGSKA (reference sequence). The length of the CDR3 is 15 residues. CDR3 residues: CSASEVAMRYNEQFF. The CDR3 nucleotides are TGCAGTGCTTCTGAGGTTGCGATGAGATACAATGAGCAGTTCTTC.

This chain links TRBV19 with TRBJ2-1, with D perhaps given as TRBD1 or TRBD2 (5 bases each). The CDR3 totals 14 residues. Germline V gene data show CDR1 as LNHDA and CDR2 as SQIVND (reference sequence). V was shortened by 5 bases and J by 5 bases, with 13 bases between the two germline ends. In nucleotides, the CDR3 is TGTGCCAGTAGTTCCTGGGACGAAAACAATGAGCAGTTCTTC. This gives the protein CASSSWDENNEQFF.

This clonotype was counted only a few times. The chain employs TRBV11-2 and TRBJ2-7, with 15 bases fitting TRBD2. Germline-derived CDR1 and CDR2 are SGHAT and FQNNGV. Trimming at V came to 5 bases and at J to 4 bases, leaving 12 bases not matched to a gene. CDR3 length: 18 residues. The CDR3 region is CASSRTSGRAASLYEQYF. The DNA for the CDR3 is TGTGCCAGCAGCCGGACTAGCGGGAGGGCCGCGTCCCTATACGAGCAGTACTTC. Full variable domain (rest looked up from reference TRBV11-2 and TRBJ2-7): EAGVAQSPRYKIIEKRQSVAFWCNPISGHATLYWYQQILGQGPKLLIQFQNNGVVDDSQLPKDRFSAERLKGVDSTLKIQPAKLEDSAVYLCASSRTSGRAASLYEQYFGPGTRLTVT.

This clonotype was seen more than once but under ten times. The chain uses TRBV4-1 and TRBJ2-4, with a tentative D call TRBD1 (6 bases). The CDR3 consists of 17 residues. V was shortened by 5 bases and J by 4 bases, with 21 bases between the two germline ends. CDR1 is MGHRA, CDR2 YSYEKL, per germline. CDR3 protein: CASSGPWQTGDKNIQYF. Written as DNA, the CDR3 is TGCGCCAGCAGCGGCCCCTGGCAGACAGGAGATAAAAACATTCAGTACTTC.

In the case of this clonotype: Since a much larger clone is just one base distant, this may be a read error. The chain carries TRBV13 and TRBJ1-4; TRBD1 might be the D (6 bases). V lost 7 bases and J 5 bases, leaving 17 bases between the germline ends. The CDR3 loop spans 15 amino acids. Germline V gene sequence: CDR1 PRHDT, CDR2 FYEKMQ (reference sequence). The CDR3 reads CASTLNPRGNEKLFF. Written as DNA, the CDR3 is TGTGCCAGCACCCTGAATCCTAGGGGGAATGAAAAACTGTTTTTT.